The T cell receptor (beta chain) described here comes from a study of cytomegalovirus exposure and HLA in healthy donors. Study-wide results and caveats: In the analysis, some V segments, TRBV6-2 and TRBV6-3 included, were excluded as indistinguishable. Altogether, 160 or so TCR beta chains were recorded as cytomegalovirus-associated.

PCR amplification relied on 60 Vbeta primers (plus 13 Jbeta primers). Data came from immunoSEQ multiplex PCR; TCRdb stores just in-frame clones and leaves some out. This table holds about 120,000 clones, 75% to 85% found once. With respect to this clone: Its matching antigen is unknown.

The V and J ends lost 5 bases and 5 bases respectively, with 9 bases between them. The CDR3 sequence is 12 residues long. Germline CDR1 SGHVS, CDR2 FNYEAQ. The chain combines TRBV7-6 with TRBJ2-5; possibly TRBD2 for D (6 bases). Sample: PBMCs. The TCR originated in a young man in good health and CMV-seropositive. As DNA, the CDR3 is TGTGCCAGCAGCAGACTAGGGGAGACCCAGTACTTC. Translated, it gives CASSRLGETQYF.